This T cell receptor beta chain appears in the sequencing data of a study of blood T cells in healthy people across ages (dated by TCRdb to between 2014 and 2016). With respect to the entire study: In model experiments, roughly one uniquely barcoded TCR beta cDNA molecule per two T cells was captured by template switching. For two donors (one aged 18 to 29 and one aged 80 or older), the study analyzed two additional independent replicas of 1 million unique cDNA reads from the same blood draw. Donors were grouped into four age groups: young (average 16 years), middle-aged (roughly 37), aged (around 62) and long-lived (approximately 81). Donors of different ages were randomly distributed across sequencing lanes to avoid experimental bias. The study measured age-related changes in TCR beta repertoire diversity using deep sequencing normalized with unique cDNA molecular identifiers. Findings and caveats that apply to the study as a whole: As age increased, observed TCR beta diversity per million T cells dropped in a roughly linear way, and a significant reduction was already evident by age 40. Donor CMV infection status was unknown, potentially confounding age-related changes in expanded clonotypes. Compared with the aged group, more naive CD4+ T cells, fewer expanded clones and increased TCR diversity were shown by the long-lived group, suggesting age selection. Estimates of total diversity based on one million sequenced T cells were considered lower bounds and underestimates. Because profiling used bulk unsorted PBMCs, naive and antigen-experienced compartments could not be compared conclusively. A strong correlation was found between observed TCR beta diversity and the percentage of naive T cells measured by flow cytometry.

On this clonotype: There is no known antigen for this receptor. Per-base quality was not reported, and no clone a single base away is much larger than it.

Here V drops 5 bases and J drops 6 bases, and the junction holds 8 bases not matched to any gene. As encoded in the germline V gene, CDR1 is KGHDR while CDR2 is SFDVKD. Reading from cysteine to phenylalanine, the CDR3 counts 14 amino acids. Only the CDR3 part of the read is kept: 42 bases, read in frame from the first base. Systemically healthy Caucasian individuals from Russia, 35 to 50 in total and aged 6 to 90 years, were included as donors. About 10 milliliters of peripheral blood were collected from each donor into EDTA-treated Vacutainer tubes. Ficoll-Paque density-gradient centrifugation was used to isolate PBMCs, with at least 6 million per sample. Total RNA was extracted from PBMCs with Trizol reagent, with at least 5.5 micrograms obtained per sample. For every donor, flow cytometry on a PBMC aliquot measured the percentage of naive CD45RAhigh/CD27high T cells. The library was generated by 5' RACE. Reads for this sample came from an Illumina HiSeq 2500. A second PCR of roughly 7 to 11 cycles was performed with a sample-barcoded 5' primer and a J-beta primer mix. A template-switch 5' adaptor carrying 12 random nucleotides introduced a unique molecular identifier onto each TCR beta cDNA molecule. Each sample yielded at least 2.5 million CDR3-containing paired-end reads. All of the RNA was converted into first-strand cDNA using the Mint cDNA synthesis kit, with a TRBC-specific oligonucleotide serving as the primer. All cDNA was treated with uracil-DNA glycosylase and then went through a first 18-cycle PCR with the universal primers M1SS and BC2_uni_R. The original methods were these. For normalization, 1 million high-quality reads, each with a distinct molecular identifier, were randomly selected from each sample. Reads with shared molecular identifiers were discarded instead of being binned into consensus sequences. CDR3 identification, clonotype clustering and error correction used MiTCR with a Q25 quality threshold and the strictest error-elimination algorithm. A nonparametric unseen species model with Euler transformation was used to estimate a lower bound on total TCR beta diversity. The public reads were reprocessed in TCRdb via fastp at Q25 and MiXCR, keeping in-frame beta chains. CDR3 protein sequences are deduplicated, and each keeps its most common genes and DNA. For this entry, the V and J calls and clone size follow TCRdb and not the study's own pipeline. The sample table records about 580,000 distinct CDR3 sequences; less than 60% of these occur just once. The ten most abundant clones make up about 26% of the sample.

The sample taken for sequencing was blood. The TCR comes from a man at least 80 years old in good health. The chain links TRBV24-1 with TRBJ2-7; the central 8 bases match TRBD2. The CDR3 region reads CATSGPGLGTEQYF. The DNA sequence follows: TGTGCCACCAGTGGGCCGGGACTAGGAACCGAGCAGTACTTC.